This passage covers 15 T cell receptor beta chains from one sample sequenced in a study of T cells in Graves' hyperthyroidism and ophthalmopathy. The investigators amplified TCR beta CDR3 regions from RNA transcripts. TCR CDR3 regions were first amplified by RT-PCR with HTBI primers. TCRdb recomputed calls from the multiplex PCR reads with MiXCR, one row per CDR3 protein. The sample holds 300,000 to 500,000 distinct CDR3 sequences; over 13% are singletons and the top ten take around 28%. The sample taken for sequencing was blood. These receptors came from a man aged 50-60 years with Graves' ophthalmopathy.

In DNA, the CDR3 is TGTGCCAGCAGTCCCGCGGAGAACACTGAAGCTTTCTTT. Its translation: CASSPAENTEAFF. The V and J genes are TRBV5-4 and TRBJ1-1; no definite D call. This CDR3 has 13 amino acids. Trimming pared 5 bases from V and 1 base from J, leaving 9 bases between. Germline CDR1 is SGHNT and CDR2 is YYREEE (reference sequence). The entire variable domain, with the rest obtained from reference TRBV5-4 and TRBJ1-1, is as follows: ETGVTQSPTHLIKTRGQQVTLRCSSQSGHNTVSWYQQALGQGPQFIFQYYREEENGRGNFPPRFSGLQFPNYSSELNVNALELDDSALYLCASSPAENTEAFFGQGTRLTVV.

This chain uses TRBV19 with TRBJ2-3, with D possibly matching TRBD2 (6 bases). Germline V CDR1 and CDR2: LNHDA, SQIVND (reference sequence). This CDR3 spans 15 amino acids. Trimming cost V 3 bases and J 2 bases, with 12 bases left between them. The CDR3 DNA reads TGTGCCAGTAGTATGGGGGGAGGACCCACAGATACGCAGTATTTT. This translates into CASSMGGGPTDTQYF.

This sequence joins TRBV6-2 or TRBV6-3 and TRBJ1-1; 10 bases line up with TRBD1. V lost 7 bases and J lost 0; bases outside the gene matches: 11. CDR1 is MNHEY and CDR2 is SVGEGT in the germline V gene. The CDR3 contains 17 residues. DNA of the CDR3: TGTGCCAGCACCCAAATTGAGGGACAGGGGCTGAACACTGAAGCTTTCTTT. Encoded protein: CASTQIEGQGLNTEAFF.

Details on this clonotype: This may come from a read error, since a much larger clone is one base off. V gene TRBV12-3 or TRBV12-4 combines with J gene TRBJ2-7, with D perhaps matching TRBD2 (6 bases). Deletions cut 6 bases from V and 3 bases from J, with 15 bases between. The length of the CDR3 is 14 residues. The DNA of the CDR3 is TGTGCCAGCAGGCCCGGGACTTCCTACTACGAGCAGTACTTC. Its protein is CASRPGTSYYEQYF.

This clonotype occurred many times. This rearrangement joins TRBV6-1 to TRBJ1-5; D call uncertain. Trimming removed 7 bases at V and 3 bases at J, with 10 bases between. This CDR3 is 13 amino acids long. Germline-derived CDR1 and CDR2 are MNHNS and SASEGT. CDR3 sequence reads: CASKRSNNQPQHF. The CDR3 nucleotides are TGTGCCAGCAAAAGAAGTAACAATCAGCCCCAGCATTTT.

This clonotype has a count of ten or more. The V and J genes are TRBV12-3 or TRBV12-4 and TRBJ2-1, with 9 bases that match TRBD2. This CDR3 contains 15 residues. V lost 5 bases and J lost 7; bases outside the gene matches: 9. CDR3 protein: CASSTGLAPLNEQFF. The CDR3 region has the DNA TGTGCCAGCAGTACGGGACTAGCCCCCCTGAATGAGCAGTTCTTC.

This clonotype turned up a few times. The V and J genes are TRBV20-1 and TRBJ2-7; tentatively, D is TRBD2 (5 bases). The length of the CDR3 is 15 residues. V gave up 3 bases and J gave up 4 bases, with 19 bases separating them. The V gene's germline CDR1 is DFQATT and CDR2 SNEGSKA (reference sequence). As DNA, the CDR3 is TGCAGTGCTAGTAGTGCCCTGTCGGGAAATTACGAGCAGTACTTC. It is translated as CSASSALSGNYEQYF.

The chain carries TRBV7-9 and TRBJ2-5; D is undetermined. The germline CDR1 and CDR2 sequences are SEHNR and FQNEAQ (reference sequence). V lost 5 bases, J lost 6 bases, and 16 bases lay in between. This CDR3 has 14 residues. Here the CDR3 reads CASSLSTQTKTQYF. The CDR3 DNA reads TGTGCCAGCAGCCTCTCGACCCAGACAAAGACCCAGTACTTC.

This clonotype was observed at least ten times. CDR3 coding DNA: TGTGCCAGCTCCTGGGGCAGTGAAGCTTTCTTT. Translating gives CASSWGSEAFF. The chain uses TRBV6-1 and TRBJ1-1; D is possibly TRBD1 (5 bases). V lost 8 bases and J 7 bases, leaving 11 bases between the germline ends. CDR1 MNHNS and CDR2 SASEGT come from the germline V gene. The CDR3 is made up of 11 amino acids.

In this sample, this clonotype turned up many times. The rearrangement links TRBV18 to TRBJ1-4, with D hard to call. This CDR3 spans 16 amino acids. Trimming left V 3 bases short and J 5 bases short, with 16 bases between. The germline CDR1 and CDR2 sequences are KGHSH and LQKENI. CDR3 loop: CASSPGSFGGNEKLFF. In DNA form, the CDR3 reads TGTGCCAGCTCACCCGGTTCTTTTGGAGGGAATGAAAAACTGTTTTTT.

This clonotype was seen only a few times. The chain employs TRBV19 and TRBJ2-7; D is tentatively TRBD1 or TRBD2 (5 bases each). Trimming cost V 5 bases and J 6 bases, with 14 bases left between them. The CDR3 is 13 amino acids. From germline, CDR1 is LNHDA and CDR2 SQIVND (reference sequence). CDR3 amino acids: CASSSGPGLEQYF. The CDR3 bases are TGTGCCAGTAGTTCCGGGCCGGGGCTCGAGCAGTACTTC.

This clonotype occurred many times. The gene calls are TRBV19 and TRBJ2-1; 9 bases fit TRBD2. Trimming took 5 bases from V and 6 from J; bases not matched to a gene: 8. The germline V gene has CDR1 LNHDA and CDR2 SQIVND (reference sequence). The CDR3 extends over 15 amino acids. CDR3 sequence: CASSLLAGGSNEQFF. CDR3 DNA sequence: TGTGCCAGTAGTCTCTTGGCGGGAGGGTCCAATGAGCAGTTCTTC.

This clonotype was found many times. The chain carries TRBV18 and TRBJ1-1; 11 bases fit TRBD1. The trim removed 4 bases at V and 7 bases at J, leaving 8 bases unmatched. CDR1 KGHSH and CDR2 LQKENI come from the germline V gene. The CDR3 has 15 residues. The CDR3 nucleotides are TGTGCCAGCTCACAAAATGGACAGGGGGCGGTTGAAGCTTTCTTT. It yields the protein CASSQNGQGAVEAFF.

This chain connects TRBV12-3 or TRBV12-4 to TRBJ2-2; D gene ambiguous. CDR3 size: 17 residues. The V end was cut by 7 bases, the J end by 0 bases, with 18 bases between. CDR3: CASIGSFGVPNTGELFF. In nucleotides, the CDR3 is TGTGCCAGCATAGGATCCTTTGGGGTGCCGAACACCGGGGAGCTGTTTTTT.

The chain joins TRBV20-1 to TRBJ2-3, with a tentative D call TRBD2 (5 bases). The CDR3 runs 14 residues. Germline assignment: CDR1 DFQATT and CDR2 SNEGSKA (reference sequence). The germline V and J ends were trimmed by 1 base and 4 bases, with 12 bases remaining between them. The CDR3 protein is CSARVVGIADTQYF. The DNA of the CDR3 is TGCAGTGCTAGAGTCGTCGGGATAGCAGATACGCAGTATTTT.